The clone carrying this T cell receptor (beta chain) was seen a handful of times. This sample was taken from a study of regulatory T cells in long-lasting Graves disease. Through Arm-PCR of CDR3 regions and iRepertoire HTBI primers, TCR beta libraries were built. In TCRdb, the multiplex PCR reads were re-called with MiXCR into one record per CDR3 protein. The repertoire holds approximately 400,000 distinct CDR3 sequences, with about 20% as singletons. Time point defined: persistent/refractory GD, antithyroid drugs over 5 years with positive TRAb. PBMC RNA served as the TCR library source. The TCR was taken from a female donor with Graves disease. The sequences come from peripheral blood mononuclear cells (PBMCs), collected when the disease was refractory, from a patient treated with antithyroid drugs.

The CDR3 nucleotides are TGTGCCAGCAGTTTTGCTATGAGCACAGATACGCAGTATTTT. Translating it yields CASSFAMSTDTQYF. The chain combines TRBV28 with TRBJ2-3; D unresolved. Germline CDR1 reads MDHEN; CDR2 reads SYDVKM. V shed 3 bases and J shed 0 bases, with 7 bases lying between them. The CDR3 loop spans 14 amino acids.